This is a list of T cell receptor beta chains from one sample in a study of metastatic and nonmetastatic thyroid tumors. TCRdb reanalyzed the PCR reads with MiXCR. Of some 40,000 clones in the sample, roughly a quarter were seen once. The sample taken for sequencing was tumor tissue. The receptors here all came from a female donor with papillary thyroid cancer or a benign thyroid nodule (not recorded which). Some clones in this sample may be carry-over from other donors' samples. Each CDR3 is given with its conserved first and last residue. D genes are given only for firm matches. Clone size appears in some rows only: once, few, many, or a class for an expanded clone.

TGTGCCAGCAGCTTTTATCAGAACACTGAAGCTTTCTTT,CASSFYQNTEAFF,TRBJ1-1,.,.,TRBV5-5
TGCAGCGGTGGCTCCTACGAGCAGTACTTC,CSGGSYEQYF,TRBJ2-7,.,.,TRBV20-1
TGTGCCAGCAGCTTAGCGCCCGTCAGGTGTAACACTGAAGCTTTCTTT,CASSLAPVRCNTEAFF,TRBJ1-1,.,.,TRBV7-2
TGCAGTGCTCCCATGGGGGCAAGCACAGATACGCAGTATTTT,CSAPMGASTDTQYF,TRBJ2-3,.,.,TRBV20-1
TGTGCCAGCAGCTTAGACAGGGGAGTTCAGCCCCAGCATTTT,CASSLDRGVQPQHF,TRBJ1-5,TRBD1,many,TRBV7-8
TGTGCCAGCTCACGCGGACTAGCGGGAGAATCTGAGCAGTTCTTC,CASSRGLAGESEQFF,TRBJ2-1,TRBD2,.,TRBV18
TGTGCCAGCAGTTTAACTCTAGCCACAGATACGCAGTATTTT,CASSLTLATDTQYF,TRBJ2-3,.,few,TRBV6-2/TRBV6-3
TGTGCCAGCAGTCCCGCCCACGGAAGGGCCGAGCAGTACTTC,CASSPAHGRAEQYF,TRBJ2-7,.,.,TRBV28
TGTGCCAGCATGGGAAGCTTAAGCTCCTACAATGAGCAGTTCTTC,CASMGSLSSYNEQFF,TRBJ2-1,.,.,TRBV6-1
TGTGCCAGCAGCTCCCCCTCTGGCGATCAGCCCCAGCATTTT,CASSSPSGDQPQHF,TRBJ1-5,.,many,TRBV28
TGCAGTGCCCGGGGGAGGCTGGGCAGGGATACGCAGTATTTT,CSARGRLGRDTQYF,TRBJ2-3,.,many,TRBV20-1
TGCGCCAGCAGCTTGGACGCCTACGAGCAGTACTTC,CASSLDAYEQYF,TRBJ2-7,.,many,TRBV5-1
TGTGCCAGCAGCTTATCCTACGAGCAGTACTTC,CASSLSYEQYF,TRBJ2-7,.,few,TRBV7-9
TGTGCCAGCAGCCCTACCCTCTACGAGCAGTACTTC,CASSPTLYEQYF,TRBJ2-7,.,.,TRBV6-1
TGTGCCAGCAGCCGAGATCGGCAAGAGACCCAGTACTTC,CASSRDRQETQYF,TRBJ2-5,.,many,TRBV7-3
TGTGCCAGCAACGTTTTGATGAACACTGAAGCTTTCTTT,CASNVLMNTEAFF,TRBJ1-1,.,few,TRBV2
TGCAGTGCTAGTTGGCCAGATTCTATGGGCAATCAGCCCCAGCATTTT,CSASWPDSMGNQPQHF,TRBJ1-5,.,few,TRBV20-1
TGTGCCAGCCAAATTTCCGGGCCGTCTGGAAACACCATATATTTT,CASQISGPSGNTIYF,TRBJ1-3,.,many,TRBV19
TGTGCCAGCAGTTTGGAGACTAGCGGCACAGATACGCAGTATTTT,CASSLETSGTDTQYF,TRBJ2-3,TRBD2,many,TRBV12-3/TRBV12-4
TGCAGTGCTAGAGAGGGGGACTATCGGAGGCAGTACTTC,CSAREGDYRRQYF,TRBJ2-7,TRBD2,.,TRBV20-1
TGCAGTGCTAGAAAGATTGGACAGGGTATGGAGGCTTCACCCCTCCACTTT,CSARKIGQGMEASPLHF,TRBJ1-6,TRBD1,.,TRBV20-1
TGCGCCAGCAGCTTGGCCGGGACTGGGGCCAACGTCCTGACTTTC,CASSLAGTGANVLTF,TRBJ2-6,.,many,TRBV5-1
TGCAGTGCTCCCGACTTGTTACTCAGCTCCTACGAGCAGTACTTC,CSAPDLLLSSYEQYF,TRBJ2-7,.,few,TRBV20-1
TGCAGTGCCTATAGCGGGACTAGCGTCCACGAGCAGTACTTC,CSAYSGTSVHEQYF,TRBJ2-7,TRBD2,.,TRBV20-1
TGTGCCAGCACCCGGGGTGGCGGGAGGGCCCTTGATGATGAGCAGTTCTTC,CASTRGGGRALDDEQFF,TRBJ2-1,TRBD2,many,TRBV7-2
TGCAGTGCTACCCCCGGGGGAGGAATCGGCACAGATACGCAGTATTTT,CSATPGGGIGTDTQYF,TRBJ2-3,.,few,TRBV20-1
TGTGCCAGCAGTTACTCGATTCTGAGACAAGGCACAGATACGCAGTATTTT,CASSYSILRQGTDTQYF,TRBJ2-3,.,few,TRBV6-2/TRBV6-3
TGTGCCAGCTCACCAGGGCATTCAGGCGCGGGAAACACCATATATTTT,CASSPGHSGAGNTIYF,TRBJ1-3,.,.,TRBV18
TGTGCCAGCAGTATCCTATCCGGACAGGAGAACTCGTACTTC,CASSILSGQENSYF,TRBJ2-5,TRBD1,medium-sized,TRBV6-2/TRBV6-3
TGTGCCTGGAGTGTACTTGTCAGGAATGAAGCTTTCTTT,CAWSVLVRNEAFF,TRBJ1-1,.,many,TRBV30
TGCAGTGCTAGAGTCCAGAAGACTGGGGCCAACGTCCTGACTTTC,CSARVQKTGANVLTF,TRBJ2-6,.,.,TRBV20-1
TGTGCCATCAGCCACGTTACCGGGACTAGCGGACGCAATGAGCAGTTCTTC,CAISHVTGTSGRNEQFF,TRBJ2-1,TRBD2,medium-sized,TRBV10-3
TGTGCCAGCAGGTTCAGGGAGGGGACCTACGAGCAGTACTTC,CASRFREGTYEQYF,TRBJ2-7,TRBD2,.,TRBV11-2
TGTGCCAGCAGTCTACAGGGGGCGGACACTGAAGCTTTCTTT,CASSLQGADTEAFF,TRBJ1-1,TRBD1,few,TRBV6-1